This is a list of T cell receptor beta chains from one sample in a study of cytomegalovirus exposure and HLA in healthy donors. TCRdb's copy holds only in-frame clones and misses some; the assay was immunoSEQ multiplex PCR. The sample records over 100,000 clones, around 73% being singletons. Material: PBMCs. These receptors were collected from a man between 35 and 55 years old in good health and CMV-seronegative. CDR3s include the opening cysteine and the closing phenylalanine or tryptophan. A D gene is named only where the DNA matches it firmly. Only some rows state a clone size, as once, few, many or a class for expanded clones.

V gene: TRBV6-1
J gene: TRBJ2-6
clone size: once
D gene: -
CDR3 protein: CASSTGLSANVLTF
CDR3 DNA: TGTGCCAGCAGCACAGGGTTGTCTGCCAACGTCCTGACTTTC

V gene: TRBV9
J gene: TRBJ2-3
clone size: -
D gene: TRBD2
CDR3 protein: CASSRSGGSGTDTQYF
CDR3 DNA: TGTGCCAGCAGCCGAAGCGGGGGGTCTGGCACAGATACGCAGTATTTT

V gene: TRBV19
J gene: TRBJ1-5
clone size: -
D gene: -
CDR3 protein: CASSLLHYQPQHF
CDR3 DNA: TGTGCCAGTAGTCTCCTCCACTATCAGCCCCAGCATTTT

V gene: TRBV6-5
J gene: TRBJ2-1
clone size: -
D gene: -
CDR3 protein: CASSSTPGGSNEQFF
CDR3 DNA: TGTGCCAGCAGTTCTACCCCGGGTGGGTCCAATGAGCAGTTCTTC

V gene: TRBV9
J gene: TRBJ1-2
clone size: -
D gene: -
CDR3 protein: CASSVEVDPNYGYPF
CDR3 DNA: TGTGCCAGCAGCGTAGAGGTCGATCCCAACTATGGCTACCCCTTC

V gene: TRBV5-6
J gene: TRBJ1-1
clone size: once
D gene: -
CDR3 protein: CASSLARGGEAFF
CDR3 DNA: TGTGCCAGCAGCTTGGCGAGGGGGGGTGAAGCTTTCTTT

V gene: TRBV18
J gene: TRBJ2-5
clone size: -
D gene: -
CDR3 protein: CASSTGLGETQYF
CDR3 DNA: TGTGCCAGCTCAACGGGACTCGGGGAGACCCAGTACTTC

V gene: TRBV6-5
J gene: TRBJ1-3
clone size: once
D gene: -
CDR3 protein: CASSYSRAGMGNTIYF
CDR3 DNA: TGTGCCAGCAGTTACTCGAGGGCGGGGATGGGAAACACCATATATTTT

V gene: TRBV13
J gene: TRBJ2-7
clone size: -
D gene: -
CDR3 protein: CASSSRGEQYF
CDR3 DNA: TGTGCCAGCAGCTCCCGCGGCGAGCAGTACTTC

V gene: TRBV29-1
J gene: TRBJ2-3
clone size: -
D gene: -
CDR3 protein: CSVAGGQGTDTQYF
CDR3 DNA: TGCAGCGTTGCGGGGGGTCAGGGGACAGATACGCAGTATTTT

V gene: TRBV9
J gene: TRBJ1-3
clone size: -
D gene: TRBD1
CDR3 protein: CASSAGQGRGNTIYF
CDR3 DNA: TGTGCCAGCAGCGCGGGACAGGGCCGAGGAAACACCATATATTTT

V gene: TRBV7-3
J gene: TRBJ2-2
clone size: -
D gene: TRBD1
CDR3 protein: CASSYSTGGAGELFF
CDR3 DNA: TGTGCCAGCAGCTACAGCACAGGGGGCGCCGGGGAGCTGTTTTTT

V gene: TRBV6-5
J gene: TRBJ2-7
clone size: -
D gene: TRBD1
CDR3 protein: CASSYGGQQPYEQYF
CDR3 DNA: TGTGCCAGCAGTTATGGGGGACAGCAACCCTACGAGCAGTACTTC

V gene: TRBV10-3
J gene: TRBJ1-1
clone size: few
D gene: -
CDR3 protein: CAIRDSSNTEAFF
CDR3 DNA: TGTGCCATCAGGGACAGCTCGAACACTGAAGCTTTCTTT

V gene: TRBV6-1
J gene: TRBJ1-1
clone size: many
D gene: TRBD1
CDR3 protein: CASSDRDRGRVTEAFF
CDR3 DNA: TGTGCCAGCAGTGACCGGGACAGGGGGCGAGTCACTGAAGCTTTCTTT

V gene: TRBV9
J gene: TRBJ1-5
clone size: -
D gene: -
CDR3 protein: CASSISDRPNQPQHF
CDR3 DNA: TGTGCCAGCAGCATTTCCGACAGACCCAATCAGCCCCAGCATTTT

V gene: TRBV6-5
J gene: TRBJ2-1
clone size: -
D gene: -
CDR3 protein: CASSSLGVAANNEQFF
CDR3 DNA: TGTGCCAGCAGTTCCCTCGGGGTGGCGGCTAACAATGAGCAGTTCTTC

V gene: TRBV7-2
J gene: TRBJ1-2
clone size: -
D gene: -
CDR3 protein: CASSLSSYGYTF
CDR3 DNA: TGTGCCAGCAGCTTATCGAGCTATGGCTACACCTTC

V gene: TRBV14
J gene: TRBJ2-1
clone size: -
D gene: -
CDR3 protein: CASSQVASGGHNEQFF
CDR3 DNA: TGTGCCAGCAGCCAAGTCGCGTCGGGGGGCCACAATGAGCAGTTCTTC

V gene: TRBV7-6
J gene: TRBJ2-1
clone size: once
D gene: TRBD1
CDR3 protein: CASSRGTGGLYNEQFF
CDR3 DNA: TGTGCCAGCAGCAGAGGGACAGGGGGCCTCTACAATGAGCAGTTCTTC

V gene: TRBV29-1
J gene: TRBJ2-1
clone size: -
D gene: TRBD1
CDR3 protein: CSVANGQGNEQFF
CDR3 DNA: TGCAGCGTTGCAAACGGACAGGGGAACGAGCAGTTCTTC

V gene: TRBV7-3
J gene: TRBJ2-6
clone size: -
D gene: -
CDR3 protein: CASSETTGSPHPSGANVLTF
CDR3 DNA: TGTGCCAGCAGCGAGACCACAGGGTCCCCCCACCCCTCTGGGGCCAACGTCCTGACTTTC

V gene: TRBV27
J gene: TRBJ1-2
clone size: few
D gene: -
CDR3 protein: CATSAQGWDYGYTF
CDR3 DNA: TGCGCCACAAGTGCCCAGGGGTGGGACTATGGCTACACCTTC

V gene: TRBV5-8
J gene: TRBJ2-3
clone size: -
D gene: -
CDR3 protein: CASSRTGFSTDTQYF
CDR3 DNA: TGTGCCAGCAGCCGAACAGGGTTTAGCACAGATACGCAGTATTTT

V gene: TRBV6-5
J gene: TRBJ2-7
clone size: -
D gene: TRBD1
CDR3 protein: CASSYGVGTGFSEQYF
CDR3 DNA: TGTGCCAGCAGTTACGGCGTCGGGACAGGGTTCTCCGAGCAGTACTTC

V gene: TRBV29-1
J gene: TRBJ2-7
clone size: -
D gene: -
CDR3 protein: CSVGYGEVYEQYF
CDR3 DNA: TGCAGCGTTGGTTACGGGGAGGTCTACGAGCAGTACTTC

V gene: TRBV7-8
J gene: TRBJ2-3
clone size: -
D gene: TRBD1
CDR3 protein: CASSPGQGTRDTQYF
CDR3 DNA: TGTGCCAGCAGCCCTGGACAGGGGACCAGAGATACGCAGTATTTT

V gene: TRBV5-1
J gene: TRBJ1-1
clone size: -
D gene: TRBD1
CDR3 protein: CASSLQQGADTEAFF
CDR3 DNA: TGCGCCAGCAGCTTACAACAGGGGGCTGACACTGAAGCTTTCTTT

V gene: TRBV6-5
J gene: TRBJ2-3
clone size: once
D gene: TRBD2
CDR3 protein: CASSYSTSGGTDTQYF
CDR3 DNA: TGTGCCAGCAGTTACTCGACTAGCGGGGGCACAGATACGCAGTATTTT

V gene: TRBV7-3
J gene: TRBJ2-5
clone size: -
D gene: TRBD1
CDR3 protein: CASSRQGSETQYF
CDR3 DNA: TGTGCCAGCAGCAGACAGGGGTCAGAGACCCAGTACTTC

V gene: TRBV6-1
J gene: TRBJ1-6
clone size: -
D gene: -
CDR3 protein: CASSVRVSDSPLHF
CDR3 DNA: TGTGCCAGCAGTGTACGGGTCAGCGATTCACCCCTCCACTTT

V gene: TRBV18
J gene: TRBJ1-1
clone size: -
D gene: -
CDR3 protein: CASSLYGGSTEAFF
CDR3 DNA: TGTGCCAGCTCTCTGTATGGGGGGAGCACTGAAGCTTTCTTT